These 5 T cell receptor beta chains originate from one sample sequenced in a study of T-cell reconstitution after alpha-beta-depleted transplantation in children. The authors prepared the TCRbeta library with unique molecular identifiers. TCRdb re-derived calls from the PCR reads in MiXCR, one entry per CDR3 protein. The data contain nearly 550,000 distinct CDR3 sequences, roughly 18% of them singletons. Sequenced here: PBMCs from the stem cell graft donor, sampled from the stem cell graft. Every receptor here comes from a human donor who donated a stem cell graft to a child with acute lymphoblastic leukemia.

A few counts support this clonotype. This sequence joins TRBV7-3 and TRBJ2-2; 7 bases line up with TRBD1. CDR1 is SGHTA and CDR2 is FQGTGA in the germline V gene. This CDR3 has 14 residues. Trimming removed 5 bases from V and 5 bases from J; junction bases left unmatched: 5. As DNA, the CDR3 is TGTGCCAGCAGCCCTCCGGACAGGACCGGGGAGCTGTTTTTT. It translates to CASSPPDRTGELFF.

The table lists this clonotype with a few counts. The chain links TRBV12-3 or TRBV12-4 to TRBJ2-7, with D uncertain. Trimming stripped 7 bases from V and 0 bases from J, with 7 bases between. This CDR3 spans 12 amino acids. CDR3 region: CASTWDSYEQYF. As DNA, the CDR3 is TGTGCCAGCACGTGGGACTCCTACGAGCAGTACTTC.

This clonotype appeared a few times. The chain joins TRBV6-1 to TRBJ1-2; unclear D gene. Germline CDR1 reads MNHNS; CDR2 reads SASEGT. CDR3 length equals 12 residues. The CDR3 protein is CASPVQGGGYTF. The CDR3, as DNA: TGTGCGTCCCCCGTTCAAGGAGGGGGCTACACCTTC.

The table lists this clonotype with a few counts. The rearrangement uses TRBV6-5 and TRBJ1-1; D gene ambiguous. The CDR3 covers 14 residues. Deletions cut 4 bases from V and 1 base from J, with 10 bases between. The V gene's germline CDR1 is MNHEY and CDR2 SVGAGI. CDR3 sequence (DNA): TGTGCCAGCAGTTCAGAGACAACGAACACTGAAGCTTTCTTT. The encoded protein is CASSSETTNTEAFF.

The CDR3 sequence is CSVSSANLDEQFF. CDR3 DNA sequence: TGCAGCGTCTCGTCGGCCAACCTGGATGAGCAGTTCTTC. The V call is TRBV29-1, the J call TRBJ2-1; D is unclear. The CDR3 runs 13 residues. Per germline, CDR1 SQVTM and CDR2 ANQGSEA. Trimming pared 6 bases from V and 8 bases from J, leaving 17 bases between.